One sample yielded the 28 T cell receptor beta chains listed below, sequenced in a study of blood T cell repertoires in COVID-19. Clones were read by immunoSEQ multiplex PCR, and TCRdb kept only the in-frame ones, dropping some. Found here are 250,000 to 300,000 clones, 91% of them singletons; the top ten hold approximately 2.1%. The sequenced sample consisted of peripheral blood. All receptors derive from a woman aged 30 to 39 with COVID-19, enrolled during active disease.

With respect to this clone: Other DNA sequences in the same sample also yield this CDR3. The genes are TRBV5-1 and TRBJ1-2; 9 bases are shared with TRBD1. The V gene end was trimmed by 4 bases and the J gene end by 4 bases; junction bases not matched to a gene: 2. The V gene's germline CDR1 is SGHRS and CDR2 YFSETQ. CDR3 size: 13 residues. The CDR3 DNA follows: TGCGCCAGCAGCCTGGACAGGGGCTATGGCTACACCTTC. It codes for CASSLDRGYGYTF.

This sequence joins TRBV28 and TRBJ2-7; the D gene is possibly TRBD1 (6 bases). CDR1 MDHEN and CDR2 SYDVKM come from the germline V gene. CDR3 length: 14 residues. The DNA of the CDR3 is TGTGTCACAAATCGGGACACCGTCTCCTACGAGCAGTACTTC. Amino acid sequence: CVTNRDTVSYEQYF.

The chain is built from TRBV28 and TRBJ1-2; D remains unclear. This CDR3 is 16 amino acids long. Germline CDR1 and CDR2: MDHEN and SYDVKM. Trimming removed 2 bases at V and 2 bases at J, with 15 bases between. The CDR3 coding sequence is TGTGCCAGCAGTTTAGGTAGCCTGGGAGGGAACTATGGCTACACCTTC. Protein product: CASSLGSLGGNYGYTF.

This chain links TRBV6-4 with TRBJ2-1, with 7 bases identical to TRBD1. Germline lookup yields CDR1 MRHNA and CDR2 SNTAGT. The CDR3 length is 14 residues. Trimming took 0 bases from V and 9 from J; bases not matched to a gene: 5. CDR3 in amino acids: CASSDSLQGTEQFF. The CDR3 DNA reads TGTGCCAGCAGTGACTCGCTACAGGGGACTGAGCAGTTCTTC.

The chain employs TRBV19 and TRBJ2-3; possible D gene TRBD2, 6 bases. The V end lost 4 bases, the J end lost 1 base, and 12 bases lay between the germline ends. CDR3 length: 15 residues. Germline V gene data show CDR1 as LNHDA and CDR2 as SQIVND (reference sequence). The DNA of the CDR3 is TGTGCCAGTAGTACCACCCCTAGCGGCACAGATACGCAGTATTTT. This encodes CASSTTPSGTDTQYF.

The rearrangement uses TRBV2 and TRBJ2-3; 14 bases line up with TRBD2. The length of the CDR3 is 15 residues. The germline CDR1 and CDR2 sequences are SNHLY and FYNNEI. Trimming at V came to 5 bases and at J to 5 bases, leaving 3 bases not matched to a gene. CDR3 protein: CASSRLAGGVDTQYF. CDR3 coding DNA: TGTGCCAGCAGTCGACTAGCGGGAGGGGTAGATACGCAGTATTTT.

V is TRBV5-1 and J is TRBJ2-1; D may be TRBD1 (6 bases). The CDR3 runs 13 residues. V lost 0 bases, J lost 9 bases, and 10 bases lay in between. Germline V CDR1 and CDR2: SGHRS, YFSETQ. For the CDR3, the DNA is TGCGCCAGCAGCTTGGGTCTACAGGGTGAGCAGTTCTTC. Its translation: CASSLGLQGEQFF.

The chain has TRBV29-1 and TRBJ2-1; 7 positions match TRBD1. The CDR3 is 13 residues long. Germline CDR1 and CDR2: SQVTM and ANQGSEA. V gave up 7 bases and J gave up 3 bases; unmatched junction bases: 6. The CDR3 sequence: CSAGDSYYNEQFF. In nucleotides, the CDR3 is TGCAGCGCCGGGGACAGTTACTACAATGAGCAGTTCTTC.

V gene TRBV11-3 combines with J gene TRBJ2-1; 8 bases match TRBD2. Losses at the gene ends were 5 bases for V and 5 bases for J; bases not matched to a gene: 8. The germline CDR1 and CDR2 sequences are SGHNT and YENEEA. The CDR3 length is 15 residues. CDR3 protein: CASSLMKGLDNEQFF. The CDR3 nucleotides read TGTGCCAGCAGCCTAATGAAGGGACTAGACAATGAGCAGTTCTTC.

V and J are TRBV25-1 and TRBJ1-1; the D gene is possibly TRBD1 (6 bases). Per the germline V gene, CDR1 is MGHDK and CDR2 is SYGVNS. The ends were cut back, 8 bases at V and 2 bases at J, with 12 bases in the middle. This CDR3 contains 13 residues. CDR3 region: CASSGDRNTEAFF. The CDR3 DNA reads TGTGCCAGCTCAGGGGATAGAAACACTGAAGCTTTCTTT.

This clone was counted once. The V and J genes are TRBV19 and TRBJ1-1; 8 nucleotides line up with TRBD1. Germline values: CDR1 LNHDA, CDR2 SQIVND (reference sequence). With 1 base clipped from V and 6 bases from J, the junction kept 22 bases outside the gene matches. The CDR3 consists of 20 residues. CDR3 in amino acids: CASSIGPRTGKVSSVSEAFF. The CDR3 DNA follows: TGTGCCAGTAGTATAGGGCCGAGGACAGGGAAGGTTTCGTCGGTGTCTGAAGCTTTCTTT. Together with reference TRBV19 and TRBJ1-1, the CDR3 gives the full variable domain: DGGITQSPKYLFRKEGQNVTLSCEQNLNHDAMYWYRQDPGQGLRLIYYSQIVNDFQKGDIAEGYSVSREKKESFPLTVTSAQKNPTAFYLCASSIGPRTGKVSSVSEAFFGQGTRLTVV.

This clone was seen a handful of times. V is TRBV4-2 and J is TRBJ2-2; the D gene is possibly TRBD2 (6 bases). Per germline, CDR1 LGHNA and CDR2 YNFKEQ. Trimming pared 0 bases from V and 5 bases from J, leaving 10 bases between. CDR3 length equals 15 residues. CDR3 sequence reads: CASSQDEEGTGELFF. Here the CDR3 DNA reads TGTGCCAGCAGCCAAGATGAGGAGGGGACCGGGGAGCTGTTTTTT.

The chain couples TRBV30 to TRBJ1-1; D remains unclear. Per the germline V gene, CDR1 is GTSNPN and CDR2 is SVGIG (reference sequence). Trimming took 3 bases from V and 5 from J, leaving 10 bases between them. The CDR3 runs 12 residues. CDR3 in DNA: TGTGCCTGGAGGGGCGGGTTTACTGAAGCTTTCTTT. This sequence encodes CAWRGGFTEAFF. The whole variable domain, remainder taken from reference TRBV30 and TRBJ1-1, is SQTIHQWPATLVQPVGSPLSLECTVEGTSNPNLYWYRQAAGRGLQLLFYSVGIGQISSEVPQNLSASRPQDRQFILSSKKLLLSDSGFYLCAWRGGFTEAFFGQGTRLTVV.

The genes are TRBV7-2 and TRBJ1-2, with 11 bases identical to TRBD1. J gave up 4 bases and V 2 bases, and 3 bases lay outside the gene matches. The CDR3 covers 15 residues. The germline gives CDR1 SGHTA, CDR2 FQGNSA. The CDR3 DNA reads as TGTGCCAGCAGCTTACGCGGGACAGGGGGCTATGGCTACACCTTC. Translating gives CASSLRGTGGYGYTF. The variable domain in full, with the rest retrieved from reference TRBV7-2 and TRBJ1-2, is GAGVSQSPSNKVTEKGKDVELRCDPISGHTALYWYRQSLGQGLEFLIYFQGNSAPDKSGLPSDRFSAERTGGSVSTLTIQRTQQEDSAVYLCASSLRGTGGYGYTFGSGTRLTVV.

The table lists this clone with a few counts. V gene TRBV7-3 combines with J gene TRBJ2-7; maybe TRBD1 (7 bases). The ends were cut back, 2 bases at V and 5 bases at J, with 13 bases in the middle. This CDR3 contains 14 residues. Germline V gene lookup returns CDR1 SGHTA and CDR2 FQGTGA. CDR3 coding DNA: TGTGCCAGCAGCTTAGGAGGGGGCTACGACGAGCAGTACTTC. Its protein is CASSLGGGYDEQYF.

This clone came up a few times. V usage is TRBV6-5 and J usage is TRBJ1-2; D possibly corresponds to TRBD1 (6 bases). The germline CDR1 and CDR2 sequences are MNHEY and SVGAGI. The CDR3 consists of 13 residues. V was cut by 6 bases and J by 4 bases, with 12 bases left in between. This CDR3 reads CASSPGGAYGYTF. CDR3 sequence (DNA): TGTGCCAGCAGCCCCGGGGGGGCCTATGGCTACACCTTC.

The V gene is TRBV5-1, the J gene TRBJ2-5, with D unclear. With 8 bases removed from V and 0 bases from J, the gap between germline ends came to 11 bases. Germline CDR1 and CDR2: SGHRS and YFSETQ. The CDR3 spans 13 residues. CDR3 protein: CASSRQYQETQYF. Here the CDR3 DNA reads TGCGCCAGTTCTAGGCAGTACCAAGAGACCCAGTACTTC.

CDR3 sequence reads: CASSLAGNSYNEQFF. The CDR3 nucleotides read TGTGCCAGCAGCTTGGCAGGGAACTCCTACAATGAGCAGTTCTTC. The J gene is TRBJ2-1, the V gene TRBV5-5, with D possibly being TRBD1 (5 bases). The CDR3 length is 15 residues. CDR1 SGHKS and CDR2 YYEKEE come from the germline V gene (reference sequence). V gave up 0 bases and J gave up 0 bases, with 7 bases separating them.

The chain links TRBV30 to TRBJ2-2; the D is unclear. The CDR3 extends over 14 amino acids. Trimming took 2 bases from V and 4 from J, leaving 11 bases between them. CDR1 is GTSNPN and CDR2 is SVGIG in the germline V gene (reference sequence). CDR3 sequence (DNA): TGTGCCTGGAGTCGATTACAGACCACCGGGGAGCTGTTTTTT. Translation gives CAWSRLQTTGELFF. Complete variable domain (other parts from reference TRBV30 and TRBJ2-2): SQTIHQWPATLVQPVGSPLSLECTVEGTSNPNLYWYRQAAGRGLQLLFYSVGIGQISSEVPQNLSASRPQDRQFILSSKKLLLSDSGFYLCAWSRLQTTGELFFGEGSRLTVL.

The chain is built from TRBV9 and TRBJ1-1; 7 nucleotides agree with TRBD1. Trimming took 3 bases from V and 7 from J; bases not matched to a gene: 6. CDR1 and CDR2 (germline): SGDLS, YYNGEE. This CDR3 contains 13 residues. CDR3 region: CASSAQGLNEAFF. The CDR3, as DNA: TGTGCCAGCAGCGCACAGGGGCTTAATGAAGCTTTCTTT.

The rearrangement links TRBV3-1 (or the pseudogene TRBV3-2) to TRBJ1-4; no firm D call. The V and J ends lost 0 bases and 11 bases respectively, with 10 bases between them. This CDR3 contains 13 residues. Germline CDR1 reads LGHDT; CDR2 reads YNNKEL (reference sequence). For the CDR3, the DNA is TGTGCCAGCAGCCAAGAAGAAGCGAGGAAACTGTTTTTT. Its protein is CASSQEEARKLFF.

This chain links TRBV7-9 with TRBJ1-6; possibly TRBD1 for D (6 bases). Trimming removed 1 base from V and 6 bases from J, with 7 bases in between. The CDR3 is 14 residues long. From germline, CDR1 is SEHNR and CDR2 FQNEAQ (reference sequence). The chain's CDR3 is CASSLDRANSPLHF. CDR3 bases: TGTGCCAGCAGCTTAGACAGGGCTAATTCACCCCTCCACTTT.

The gene calls are TRBV12-5 and TRBJ2-4, with 7 bases aligning to TRBD1. This CDR3 has 15 residues. V shed 5 bases and J 6 bases; nucleotides not matched to a gene: 10. CDR1 and CDR2 from the germline V gene are LGHNT and FRNRAP. The CDR3 DNA sequence: TGTGCTAGTGGTCCGCCGGGACAGTATGGAAACATTCAGTACTTC. Amino acid sequence: CASGPPGQYGNIQYF. The variable domain in full, completed from reference TRBV12-5 and TRBJ2-4, reads DARVTQTPRHKVTEMGQEVTMRCQPILGHNTVFWYRQTMMQGLELLAYFRNRAPLDDSGMPKDRFSAEMPDATLATLKIQPSEPRDSAVYFCASGPPGQYGNIQYFGAGTRLSVL.

The chain employs TRBV6-2 or TRBV6-3 and TRBJ1-4, with D maybe TRBD1 (6 bases). V lost 2 bases and J 3 bases, leaving 10 bases between the germline ends. From germline, CDR1 is MNHEY and CDR2 SVGEGT. The CDR3 is 15 residues long. The CDR3 DNA reads as TGTGCCAGCAGTTACATAGGACAGTCTAATGAAAAACTGTTTTTT. Its protein product is CASSYIGQSNEKLFF.

The chain has TRBV29-1 and TRBJ1-1; the match to TRBD1 covers 9 bases. CDR1 and CDR2 from the germline V gene are SQVTM and ANQGSEA. This CDR3 spans 13 amino acids. V lost 4 bases, J lost 6 bases, and 6 bases stayed unmatched. Here the CDR3 reads CSVVLGQGAEAFF. The CDR3 coding sequence is TGCAGCGTTGTGTTGGGACAGGGAGCTGAAGCTTTCTTT.

This clone is a singleton in its sample. This chain uses TRBV28 with TRBJ1-2; 7 bases map to TRBD1. This CDR3 spans 14 amino acids. Germline V gene lookup returns CDR1 MDHEN and CDR2 SYDVKM. V was pared by 2 bases and J by 8 bases, with 8 bases of the junction left unmatched. CDR3 coding DNA: TGTGCCAGCAGTTTAGGGACAGCGCTTAGGGGCTACACCTTC. Its protein product is CASSLGTALRGYTF.

This rearrangement joins TRBV3-1 (or the pseudogene TRBV3-2) to TRBJ1-1; no clear D gene. Deletions cut 1 base from V and 0 bases from J, with 9 bases between. Germline CDR1 reads LGHDT; CDR2 reads YNNKEL (reference sequence). The CDR3 runs 15 residues. CDR3 coding DNA: TGTGCCAGCAGCCAAGGTGCGGTCATGAACACTGAAGCTTTCTTT. This encodes CASSQGAVMNTEAFF.

This clone was recorded only once. This chain links TRBV19 with TRBJ1-1; 11 bases map to TRBD1. Per germline, CDR1 LNHDA and CDR2 SQIVND (reference sequence). The length of the CDR3 is 15 residues. Trimming cost V 7 bases and J 1 base; bases outside gene matches: 5. Written as DNA, the CDR3 is TGTGCCAGTAACGAGGGGACAGGGGGGAACACTGAAGCTTTCTTT. It codes for CASNEGTGGNTEAFF. Full variable domain (outside the CDR3, taken from reference TRBV19 and TRBJ1-1): DGGITQSPKYLFRKEGQNVTLSCEQNLNHDAMYWYRQDPGQGLRLIYYSQIVNDFQKGDIAEGYSVSREKKESFPLTVTSAQKNPTAFYLCASNEGTGGNTEAFFGQGTRLTVV.